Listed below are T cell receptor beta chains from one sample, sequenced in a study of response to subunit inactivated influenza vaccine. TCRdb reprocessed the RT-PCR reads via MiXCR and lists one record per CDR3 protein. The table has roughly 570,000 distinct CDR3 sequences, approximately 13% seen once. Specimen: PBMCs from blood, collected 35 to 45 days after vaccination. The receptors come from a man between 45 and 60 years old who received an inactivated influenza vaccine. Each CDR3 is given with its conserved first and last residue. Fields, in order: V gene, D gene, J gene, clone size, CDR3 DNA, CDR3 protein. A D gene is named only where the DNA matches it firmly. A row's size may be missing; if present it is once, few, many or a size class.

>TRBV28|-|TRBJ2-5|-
TGTGCCAGCAGTCTAGGGACAGTCGGGGGGACCCAGTACTTC
CASSLGTVGGTQYF
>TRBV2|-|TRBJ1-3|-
TGTGCCAGCAGTGAAGGGGGGCCGTCCGGAAACACCATATATTTT
CASSEGGPSGNTIYF
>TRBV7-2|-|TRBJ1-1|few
TGTGCCAGCAGCTTAGTGGGGGCAGGGATTGCTGAAGCTTTCTTT
CASSLVGAGIAEAFF
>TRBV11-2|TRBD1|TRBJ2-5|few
TGTGCCAGCAGCTTAGATTCTTTGGACAGGGGACGAGAGACCCAGTACTTC
CASSLDSLDRGRETQYF
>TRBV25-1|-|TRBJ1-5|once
TGTGCCAGCAGTGCCGCCGGGACCAGTAATCAGCCCCAGCATTTT
CASSAAGTSNQPQHF
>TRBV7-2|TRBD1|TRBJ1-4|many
TGTGCCAGCAGCCCCGACAGGGAGAGTGAAAAACTGTTTTTT
CASSPDRESEKLFF
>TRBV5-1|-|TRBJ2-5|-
TGCGCCAGCAGCTCCTGGGCGGCGCGAGAGACCCAGTACTTC
CASSSWAARETQYF
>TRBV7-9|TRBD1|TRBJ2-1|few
TGTGCCAGCAGCTTTGGCAAAGTAGGGGGCATCAACAATGAGCAGTTCTTC
CASSFGKVGGINNEQFF
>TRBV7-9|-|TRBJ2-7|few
TGTGCCAGCAGCCACACCTGGCGGAGCTCCTACGAGCAGTACTTC
CASSHTWRSSYEQYF
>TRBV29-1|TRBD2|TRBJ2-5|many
TGCAGCGTGGGGACTAGCGGGGGCCAAGAGACCCAGTACTTC
CSVGTSGGQETQYF
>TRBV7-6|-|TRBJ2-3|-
TGTGCCAGCAGCTTAGGTGGGGGAGGCGGGGCACTCACAGATACGCAGTATTTT
CASSLGGGGGALTDTQYF
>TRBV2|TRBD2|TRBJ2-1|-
TGTGCCAGCACGACCCGGCATCTAGCGGCCCCTGAGCAGTTCTTC
CASTTRHLAAPEQFF
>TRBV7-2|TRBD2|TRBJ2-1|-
TGTGCCAGCAGCTTACGACTAGCGGGAGCACTCGATGAGCAGTTCTTC
CASSLRLAGALDEQFF
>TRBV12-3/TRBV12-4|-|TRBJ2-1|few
TGTGCCACAGCGGAAAGGGGACACAATGAGCAGTTCTTC
CATAERGHNEQFF
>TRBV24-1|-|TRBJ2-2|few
TGTGCCACCAGTGATACCAATACCGGGGAGCTGTTTTTT
CATSDTNTGELFF
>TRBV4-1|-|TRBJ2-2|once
TGCGCCAGCAGCCAAGATGACTACGCCGGGGAGCTGTTTTTT
CASSQDDYAGELFF